The 19 T cell receptor beta chains presented below share a single source sample, sequenced in a study of OX40 agonist ivuxolimab in advanced cancers. Assay: immunoSEQ multiplex PCR; the TCRdb copy retains only in-frame clones and omits some. The sample comprises over 55,000 clones, approximately 91% of which are singletons, and around 2.3% rests with the top ten. The sequencing here drew on CD4+ or CD8+ T cells sorted from blood, taken in a trial of the OX40 agonist ivuxolimab. The receptors shown here come from an adult with an advanced solid tumor such as melanoma, head and neck, liver or kidney cancer.

The chain combines TRBV9 with TRBJ1-2, with 7 positions matching TRBD1. Germline trimming cut 0 bases from V and 4 bases from J; bases unmatched to any gene: 6. Germline V gene lookup returns CDR1 SGDLS and CDR2 YYNGEE. The CDR3 length is 15 residues. The CDR3 coding sequence is TGTGCCAGCAGCGTAGTCGGGACAGAAAGCTATGGCTACACCTTC. Translating it yields CASSVVGTESYGYTF. The variable domain in full, completed from reference TRBV9 and TRBJ1-2, reads DSGVTQTPKHLITATGQRVTLRCSPRSGDLSVYWYQQSLDQGLQFLIQYYNGEERAKGNILERFSAQQFPDLHSELNLSSLELGDSALYFCASSVVGTESYGYTFGSGTRLTVV.

Only one count was recorded for this clone. The chain uses TRBV9 and TRBJ2-7; no firm D call. Germline V gives CDR1 SGDLS, CDR2 YYNGEE. The CDR3 spans 14 residues. V was trimmed by 0 bases and J by 1 base, leaving 8 bases between them. CDR3 nucleotides: TGTGCCAGCAGCGTAGGTTCAGCTTCCTACGAGCAGTACTTC. Translated: CASSVGSASYEQYF. Full variable domain (remainder filled in from reference TRBV9 and TRBJ2-7): DSGVTQTPKHLITATGQRVTLRCSPRSGDLSVYWYQQSLDQGLQFLIQYYNGEERAKGNILERFSAQQFPDLHSELNLSSLELGDSALYFCASSVGSASYEQYFGPGTRLTVT.

The J gene is TRBJ1-2, the V gene TRBV11-3, with D perhaps matching TRBD1 (6 bases). There are 14 residues in the CDR3. V lost 2 bases, J lost 8 bases, and 15 bases lay in between. CDR1 and CDR2 from the germline V gene are SGHNT and YENEEA. Written as DNA, the CDR3 is TGTGCCAGCAGCTTAACGTTCAGGGGTGAGGGCTACACCTTC. This sequence encodes CASSLTFRGEGYTF.

The rearrangement links TRBV19 to TRBJ1-4, with D hard to call. V lost 9 bases and J lost 8, with 19 bases in between. Germline V gives CDR1 LNHDA, CDR2 SQIVND (reference sequence). There are 14 residues in the CDR3. CDR3: CASGHGRVGEKLFF. In DNA form, the CDR3 reads TGTGCCAGCGGCCATGGGAGGGTAGGAGAAAAACTGTTTTTT.

The rearrangement uses TRBV7-2 and TRBJ1-1, with D unresolved. V lost 5 bases and J 2 bases, leaving 6 bases between the germline ends. The CDR3 is 12 amino acids. CDR1 is SGHTA and CDR2 is FQGNSA in the germline V gene. CDR3 region: CASSPRNTEAFF. The CDR3 coding sequence is TGTGCCAGCAGCCCCCGAAACACTGAAGCTTTCTTT.

This clone occurred a few times. The chain combines TRBV7-9 with TRBJ2-7; perhaps TRBD1 as D (7 bases). V lost 7 bases and J lost 4, with 17 bases in between. The CDR3 covers 14 residues. Germline assignment: CDR1 SEHNR and CDR2 FQNEAQ (reference sequence). CDR3 sequence: CASIPQGGPYEQYF. The DNA of the CDR3 is TGTGCCAGCATCCCCCAGGGGGGACCTTACGAGCAGTACTTC.

This clone was found once. This rearrangement joins TRBV5-1 to TRBJ2-5; D gene ambiguous. The CDR3 consists of 17 residues. Germline lookup yields CDR1 SGHRS and CDR2 YFSETQ. Trimming removed 0 bases at V and 0 bases at J, with 15 bases between. CDR3 bases: TGCGCCAGCAGCTTGGGGGCCCGGCGAGCGAACCAAGAGACCCAGTACTTC. Translation gives CASSLGARRANQETQYF. The whole variable domain, filled in from reference TRBV5-1 and TRBJ2-5, reads KAGVTQTPRYLIKTRGQQVTLSCSPISGHRSVSWYQQTPGQGLQFLFEYFSETQRNKGNFPGRFSGRQFSNSRSEMNVSTLELGDSALYLCASSLGARRANQETQYFGPGTRLLVL.

The chain has TRBV28 and TRBJ2-5, with a possible D match to TRBD1 (6 bases). CDR1 and CDR2 from the germline V gene are MDHEN and SYDVKM. V was clipped by 3 bases and J by 1 base, with 15 bases between them. This CDR3 has 16 amino acids. CDR3 DNA: TGTGCCAGCAGTTTGCCGATACGGACAGCCCAAGAGACCCAGTACTTC. Translated, it gives CASSLPIRTAQETQYF.

The chain links TRBV28 to TRBJ2-7; 9 bases agree with TRBD2. The CDR3 has 15 residues. J was trimmed by 2 bases and V by 8 bases; bases with no gene match: 10. CDR1 is MDHEN and CDR2 is SYDVKM in the germline V gene. This CDR3 reads CASGGLAGEPYEQYF. CDR3 DNA sequence: TGTGCCAGCGGGGGGTTAGCGGGGGAGCCCTACGAGCAGTACTTC.

This chain links TRBV11-3 with TRBJ2-5; no clear D. The germline V and J ends were trimmed by 5 bases and 5 bases, with 9 bases remaining between them. The CDR3 sequence is 12 residues long. Germline assignment: CDR1 SGHNT and CDR2 YENEEA. This CDR3 reads CASSQNWETQYF. The DNA for the CDR3 is TGTGCCAGCAGCCAGAATTGGGAGACCCAGTACTTC.

The rearrangement joins TRBV14 to TRBJ2-5; 11 nucleotides align to TRBD2. Trimming removed 3 bases from V and 7 bases from J; junction bases left unmatched: 4. The CDR3 is 14 residues long. Germline lookup yields CDR1 SGHDN and CDR2 FVKESK. In DNA, the CDR3 is TGTGCCAGCAGCCAGGGACTAGCGGTAGGGACCCAGTACTTC. Protein sequence: CASSQGLAVGTQYF.

The chain links TRBV27 to TRBJ2-2; 7 bases match TRBD1. The germline CDR1 and CDR2 sequences are MNHEY and SMNVEV (reference sequence). The CDR3 totals 16 residues. J lost 2 bases, V lost 7 bases, and 10 bases had no gene match. CDR3 sequence reads: CASTAWDRLNTGELFF. For the CDR3, the DNA is TGTGCCAGCACCGCGTGGGACAGACTTAACACCGGGGAGCTGTTTTTT.

The chain joins TRBV4-2 to TRBJ1-1, with D possibly matching TRBD1 (5 bases). Germline loops: CDR1 LGHNA, CDR2 YNFKEQ. The CDR3 is 16 amino acids. Trimming stripped 1 base from V and 5 bases from J, with 17 bases between. In DNA, the CDR3 is TGTGCCAGCAGCCAAGTGTCTAGCAGGGAGGGGACTGAAGCTTTCTTT. Its protein product is CASSQVSSREGTEAFF.

The chain is built from TRBV29-1 and TRBJ1-1, with D possibly matching TRBD1 (6 bases). V dropped 5 bases and J dropped 1 base, with 11 bases sitting between them. There are 13 residues in the CDR3. The germline CDR1 and CDR2 sequences are SQVTM and ANQGSEA. This CDR3 reads CSVSTGRNTEAFF. Here the CDR3 DNA reads TGCAGCGTTAGTACAGGGCGGAACACTGAAGCTTTCTTT.

The V and J genes are TRBV9 and TRBJ2-3; the D gene could be TRBD1 or TRBD2 (6 bases each). V was trimmed by 0 bases and J by 2 bases, leaving 10 bases between them. Germline CDR1 SGDLS, CDR2 YYNGEE. The CDR3 is 15 residues long. The DNA of the CDR3 is TGTGCCAGCAGCGTAGTGGGGGGCTACACAGATACGCAGTATTTT. Translating gives CASSVVGGYTDTQYF.

This chain uses TRBV19 with TRBJ2-7, with TRBD2 as a possible D gene (6 bases). Trimming took off 4 bases at V and 3 bases at J, with 10 bases between the two ends. The CDR3 totals 13 residues. Germline loops: CDR1 LNHDA, CDR2 SQIVND (reference sequence). This CDR3 reads CASSTGTGYEQYF. The CDR3 DNA reads TGTGCCAGTAGTACCGGGACTGGCTACGAGCAGTACTTC.

This clone has more than one count but fewer than ten. The rearrangement uses TRBV7-2 and TRBJ2-7, with TRBD2 matching over 7 bases. The CDR3 extends over 13 amino acids. The ends lost 0 bases at V and 7 bases at J; junction bases unmatched: 3. The germline V gene has CDR1 SGHTA and CDR2 FQGNSA. The CDR3 loop is CASSLAGGWEQYF. CDR3 DNA sequence: TGTGCCAGCAGCTTAGCGGGAGGGTGGGAGCAGTACTTC.

This clone was seen once. The chain carries TRBV2 and TRBJ1-1; 7 bases match TRBD1. Germline loops: CDR1 SNHLY, CDR2 FYNNEI. V lost 6 bases to trimming and J lost 9 bases; unmatched junction nucleotides: 7. The CDR3 is 12 residues long. In nucleotides, the CDR3 is TGTGCCAGCAGCGCCGAACAGGGGAAAGCTTTCTTT. Translated, it gives CASSAEQGKAFF.

The CDR3 region has the DNA TGTGCCAGCGGATTAGTAGCCCAAGAGACCCAGTACTTC. It encodes CASGLVAQETQYF. The J gene is TRBJ2-5, the V gene TRBV28; D unresolved. The germline gives CDR1 MDHEN, CDR2 SYDVKM. This CDR3 spans 13 amino acids. Trimming cost V 8 bases and J 1 base, with 11 bases left between them. Based on the CDR3 plus reference TRBV28 and TRBJ2-5, the full variable domain is DVKVTQSSRYLVKRTGEKVFLECVQDMDHENMFWYRQDPGLGLRLIYFSYDVKMKEKGDIPEGYSVSREKKERFSLILESASTNQTSMYLCASGLVAQETQYFGPGTRLLVL.